The 30 T cell receptor beta chains reported below all come from one sample, sequenced in a study of CD8 T cells in Susac syndrome. Reverse transcription of roughly 0.45 to 1 ug RNA was performed with random hexamers. TCRdb re-called the immunoSEQ multiplex PCR reads with MiXCR, one entry per CDR3 protein. The repertoire holds 120,000 or so distinct CDR3 sequences, with approximately 96% as singletons. The sample was CD4+ T cells from PBMCs. All receptors come from a human donor with Susac syndrome.

CDR3 loop: CATSRGPGVEDYGYTF. The CDR3 DNA is TGTGCCACCAGCAGAGGGCCGGGGGTTGAGGACTATGGCTACACCTTC. This rearrangement joins TRBV15 to TRBJ1-2; TRBD1 might be the D (5 bases). The germline gives CDR1 LNHNV, CDR2 YYDKDF (reference sequence). The CDR3 is 16 residues long. Trimming took 1 base from V and 3 from J, leaving 15 bases between them.

The chain carries TRBV15 and TRBJ1-3; D unresolved. The CDR3 covers 14 residues. The germline gives CDR1 LNHNV, CDR2 YYDKDF (reference sequence). Between the trimmed V and J ends, which lost 7 bases and 0 bases, there was a span of 10 bases. CDR3 bases: TGTGCCACCACCGCAACAGCCTCTGGAAACACCATATATTTT. Protein sequence: CATTATASGNTIYF. The full variable domain, its missing parts supplied by reference TRBV15 and TRBJ1-3, is DAMVIQNPRYQVTQFGKPVTLSCSQTLNHNVMYWYQQKSSQAPKLLFHYYDKDFNNEADTPDNFQSRRPNTSFCFLDIRSPGLGDTAMYLCATTATASGNTIYFGEGSWLTVV.

The chain couples TRBV30 to TRBJ2-4; TRBD1 is a possible D gene (5 bases). This CDR3 has 12 amino acids. Germline V gene lookup returns CDR1 GTSNPN and CDR2 SVGIG (reference sequence). V lost 0 bases and J 5 bases, leaving 5 bases between the germline ends. CDR3 DNA sequence: TGTGCCTGGAGTGTGACAGAAAACATTCAGTACTTC. This gives the protein CAWSVTENIQYF.

The J gene is TRBJ2-7, the V gene TRBV5-1; 7 nucleotides line up with TRBD1. This CDR3 has 16 residues. J gave up 0 bases and V 0 bases, and 6 bases lay outside the gene matches. Germline CDR1 reads SGHRS; CDR2 reads YFSETQ. CDR3 DNA sequence: TGCGCCAGCAGCTTGGATGGGGGACAGCTCTCCTACGAGCAGTACTTC. This gives the protein CASSLDGGQLSYEQYF.

The rearrangement uses TRBV30 and TRBJ2-7, with a tentative D call TRBD2 (6 bases). The CDR3 has 15 residues. V lost 1 base to trimming and J lost 4 bases, with 17 bases between them. Germline CDR1 and CDR2: GTSNPN and SVGIG (reference sequence). CDR3 amino acids: CAWSGGLTIRYEQYF. The CDR3 nucleotides are TGTGCCTGGAGTGGGGGACTCACGATACGTTACGAGCAGTACTTC.

The V gene is TRBV27, the J gene TRBJ2-7; 9 nucleotides agree with TRBD1. The CDR3 sequence is 16 residues long. Per the germline V gene, CDR1 is MNHEY and CDR2 is SMNVEV (reference sequence). J was trimmed by 3 bases and V by 5 bases; bases with no gene match: 11. The CDR3: CASSPVRQGGGYEQYF. The CDR3, as DNA: TGTGCCAGCAGTCCCGTGCGACAGGGGGGGGGCTACGAGCAGTACTTC.

V usage is TRBV6-4 and J usage is TRBJ1-1, with no clear D. The V and J ends lost 3 bases and 4 bases respectively, with 3 bases between them. The germline CDR1 and CDR2 sequences are MRHNA and SNTAGT. This CDR3 has 11 residues. The CDR3 DNA follows: TGTGCCAGCAGTGAATCCACTGAAGCTTTCTTT. Protein: CASSESTEAFF.

This chain links TRBV7-7 with TRBJ1-1, with a tentative D call TRBD1 (5 bases). Germline values: CDR1 SSHAT, CDR2 FNYEAQ (reference sequence). The CDR3 is 13 residues long. The CDR3 region has the DNA TGTGCTAGAAAGACAGCCATGAACACTGAAGCTTTCTTT. This translates into CARKTAMNTEAFF.

The rearrangement links TRBV27 to TRBJ1-5, with 10 bases matching TRBD1. The junction had 5 bases not matched to a gene; V was cut back by 5 bases and J by 1 base. The CDR3 consists of 16 residues. Germline CDR1 MNHEY, CDR2 SMNVEV (reference sequence). The CDR3 reads CASSPWTGGSNQPQHF. In nucleotides, the CDR3 is TGTGCCAGCAGTCCTTGGACAGGGGGAAGCAATCAGCCCCAGCATTTT.

This chain uses TRBV10-3 with TRBJ2-5; D perhaps matches TRBD1 (6 bases). Trimming cost V 11 bases and J 1 base, with 11 bases left between them. CDR3 length: 12 amino acids. Germline V gene data show CDR1 as ENHRY and CDR2 as SYGVKD. As DNA, the CDR3 is TGTGCCTCAGGGACACCCCAAGAGACCCAGTACTTC. As protein: CASGTPQETQYF.

V is TRBV6-5 and J is TRBJ2-3; no reliable D call. The CDR3 runs to 15 residues. V was pared by 2 bases and J by 5 bases, with 14 bases between. Germline V gives CDR1 MNHEY, CDR2 SVGAGI. CDR3: CASSYPLPIIDTQYF. The CDR3 DNA follows: TGTGCCAGCAGTTACCCCCTACCAATAATAGATACGCAGTATTTT.

The chain carries TRBV30 and TRBJ1-5; 7 bases match TRBD1. The CDR3 loop spans 13 amino acids. CDR1 is GTSNPN, CDR2 SVGIG, per germline (reference sequence). The ends lost 4 bases at V and 5 bases at J; junction bases unmatched: 5. CDR3 amino acids: CAWTDRVDQPQHF. For the CDR3, the DNA is TGTGCCTGGACCGACAGGGTAGATCAGCCCCAGCATTTT.

The chain carries TRBV20-1 and TRBJ2-7, with D tentatively TRBD2 (5 bases). V dropped 6 bases and J dropped 2 bases, with 11 bases sitting between them. This CDR3 has 12 amino acids. Germline CDR1 and CDR2: DFQATT and SNEGSKA (reference sequence). The CDR3 nucleotides read TGCAGTGCCCCGGGGATAACCTACGAGCAGTACTTC. Its protein is CSAPGITYEQYF.

This chain uses TRBV27 with TRBJ2-2; no firm D call. CDR3 size: 15 residues. CDR1 and CDR2 (germline): MNHEY, SMNVEV (reference sequence). Trimming removed 0 bases at V and 1 base at J, with 6 bases between. As DNA, the CDR3 is TGTGCCAGCAGTTTATCGGCAGGGAACACCGGGGAGCTGTTTTTT. This codes for CASSLSAGNTGELFF.

V and J are TRBV15 and TRBJ1-5, with D possibly TRBD1 on 5 matching bases. Germline V lookup: CDR1 LNHNV, CDR2 YYDKDF (reference sequence). This CDR3 has 17 amino acids. V was pared by 0 bases and J by 2 bases, with 14 bases between. The CDR3, as DNA: TGTGCCACCAGCAGAGATAGGGGCAGGGAAGGCAATCAGCCCCAGCATTTT. This translates into CATSRDRGREGNQPQHF.

This chain uses TRBV2 with TRBJ1-2; tentative D call: TRBD1 (6 bases). Looked up from germline, CDR1 is SNHLY and CDR2 is FYNNEI. V was trimmed by 2 bases and J by 2 bases, leaving 6 bases between them. This CDR3 has 13 residues. CDR3 DNA: TGTGCCAGCAGTGAACAGGGGAACTATGGCTACACCTTC. Its protein is CASSEQGNYGYTF.

The CDR3 DNA follows: TGTGCCACCAGTGCAGTAACGGATGAGCAGTTCTTC. This sequence encodes CATSAVTDEQFF. J is TRBJ2-1 and V is TRBV24-1; D is unclear. Germline V CDR1 and CDR2: KGHDR, SFDVKD. The V gene lost 5 bases and the J gene lost 8 bases, with 9 bases spanning the gap. The CDR3 is made up of 12 amino acids.

The V gene is TRBV5-1, the J gene TRBJ2-7; D possibly corresponds to TRBD2 (6 bases). CDR1 is SGHRS and CDR2 is YFSETQ in the germline V gene. Trimming took 7 bases from V and 6 from J, leaving 17 bases between them. The CDR3 is made up of 13 amino acids. As DNA, the CDR3 is TGCGCCAGCCAGTCCGGGGGATCAGGCGAGCAGTACTTC. The encoded protein is CASQSGGSGEQYF. The whole variable domain, remainder taken from reference TRBV5-1 and TRBJ2-7, is KAGVTQTPRYLIKTRGQQVTLSCSPISGHRSVSWYQQTPGQGLQFLFEYFSETQRNKGNFPGRFSGRQFSNSRSEMNVSTLELGDSALYLCASQSGGSGEQYFGPGTRLTVT.

The V call is TRBV2, the J call TRBJ2-3, with TRBD2 identical over 9 bases. The CDR3 has 15 amino acids. Germline V lookup: CDR1 SNHLY, CDR2 FYNNEI. Trimming took 5 bases from V and 5 from J; bases not matched to a gene: 8. The CDR3 region has the DNA TGTGCCAGCAGTTCCCAGGGACTAGCTGTAGATACGCAGTATTTT. Translation: CASSSQGLAVDTQYF.

This clonotype is a singleton in its sample. The chain recombines TRBV20-1 with TRBJ2-3; D is uncertain. CDR1 DFQATT and CDR2 SNEGSKA come from the germline V gene (reference sequence). V was clipped by 4 bases and J by 1 base, with 12 bases between them. The CDR3 runs 14 residues. CDR3 protein: CSAMLAERTDTQYF. The CDR3 nucleotides read TGCAGTGCTATGCTGGCGGAACGCACAGATACGCAGTATTTT.

The chain links TRBV19 to TRBJ2-3; D uncertain. The CDR3 loop spans 14 amino acids. Per germline, CDR1 LNHDA and CDR2 SQIVND (reference sequence). The V gene lost 7 bases and the J gene lost 0 bases, with 11 bases spanning the gap. Written as DNA, the CDR3 is TGTGCCAGTAAACCCCCGTATAGCACAGATACGCAGTATTTT. Amino acids: CASKPPYSTDTQYF.

About this clonotype: One junction end disagrees with the germline gene, perhaps due to a read error. The V and J genes are TRBV5-1 and TRBJ1-1; D remains unclear. The CDR3 has 11 residues. Germline assignment: CDR1 SGHRS and CDR2 YFSETQ. CDR3 sequence: CASSQNTEAFF. CDR3 sequence (DNA): TGTGCCAGCTCTCAGAACACTGAAGCTTTCTTT.

The chain employs TRBV7-2 and TRBJ2-7; 8 bases match TRBD2. CDR3 length equals 15 residues. V gave up 5 bases and J gave up 4 bases; unmatched junction bases: 10. Germline-derived CDR1 and CDR2 are SGHTA and FQGNSA. The CDR3 loop is CASSPQAGVKYEQYF. CDR3 nucleotide sequence: TGTGCCAGCAGCCCCCAAGCGGGAGTGAAGTACGAGCAGTACTTC.

This chain connects TRBV7-2 to TRBJ2-4; possibly TRBD1 for D (6 bases). The CDR3 sequence is 16 residues long. V lost 1 base, J lost 0 bases, and 10 bases lay in between. The V gene's germline CDR1 is SGHTA and CDR2 FQGNSA. In DNA, the CDR3 is TGTGCCAGCAGCTTAGAGGGGGTGCTAGCCAAAAACATTCAGTACTTC. Translated: CASSLEGVLAKNIQYF.

V gene TRBV5-1 combines with J gene TRBJ2-3; D unclear. CDR3 length equals 16 residues. Germline values: CDR1 SGHRS, CDR2 YFSETQ. V gave up 4 bases and J gave up 2 bases, with 17 bases separating them. The CDR3 nucleotides read TGCGCCAGCAGCATTCCCCCCGGCAGGACCACAGATACGCAGTATTTT. Translated, it gives CASSIPPGRTTDTQYF.

The rearrangement links TRBV2 to TRBJ1-1; D uncertain. Looked up from germline, CDR1 is SNHLY and CDR2 is FYNNEI. Trimming removed 10 bases from V and 7 bases from J, with 13 bases in between. There are 11 residues in the CDR3. Written as DNA, the CDR3 is TGTGCCACCAACTCGGCTCTTGAAGCTTTCTTT. Encoded protein: CATNSALEAFF.

This clonotype was seen once. The genes are TRBV13 and TRBJ2-1; a weak D match, TRBD2 (6 bases). Trimming shortened V by 4 bases and J by 9 bases, and 10 bases separated the two germline ends. Germline V gene sequence: CDR1 PRHDT, CDR2 FYEKMQ (reference sequence). CDR3 length equals 12 residues. In nucleotides, the CDR3 is TGTGCCAGCAGCTCCCTGGGGGGTGAGCAGTTCTTC. Its protein product is CASSSLGGEQFF.

V gene TRBV28 combines with J gene TRBJ2-2, with D unclear. Germline CDR1 and CDR2: MDHEN and SYDVKM. V was trimmed by 5 bases and J by 5 bases, leaving 9 bases between them. The CDR3 length is 13 residues. CDR3 residues: CASSIELTGELFF. In DNA form, the CDR3 reads TGTGCCAGCAGTATAGAGTTGACCGGGGAGCTGTTTTTT.

V gene TRBV20-1 combines with J gene TRBJ1-1; D might be TRBD1 (5 bases). The V and J ends lost 5 bases and 1 base respectively, with 8 bases between them. CDR3 size: 12 residues. CDR1 and CDR2 from the germline V gene are DFQATT and SNEGSKA (reference sequence). In DNA form, the CDR3 reads TGCAGTGCTCTCACAGGGAACACTGAAGCTTTCTTT. It encodes CSALTGNTEAFF.

The chain joins TRBV29-1 to TRBJ2-1; 14 bases match TRBD2. The junction had 4 bases not matched to a gene; V was cut back by 5 bases and J by 7 bases. This CDR3 comprises 14 residues. The V gene's germline CDR1 is SQVTM and CDR2 ANQGSEA. CDR3 protein: CSVRLAGGRNEQFF. Here the CDR3 DNA reads TGCAGCGTTAGACTAGCGGGAGGGCGGAATGAGCAGTTCTTC.